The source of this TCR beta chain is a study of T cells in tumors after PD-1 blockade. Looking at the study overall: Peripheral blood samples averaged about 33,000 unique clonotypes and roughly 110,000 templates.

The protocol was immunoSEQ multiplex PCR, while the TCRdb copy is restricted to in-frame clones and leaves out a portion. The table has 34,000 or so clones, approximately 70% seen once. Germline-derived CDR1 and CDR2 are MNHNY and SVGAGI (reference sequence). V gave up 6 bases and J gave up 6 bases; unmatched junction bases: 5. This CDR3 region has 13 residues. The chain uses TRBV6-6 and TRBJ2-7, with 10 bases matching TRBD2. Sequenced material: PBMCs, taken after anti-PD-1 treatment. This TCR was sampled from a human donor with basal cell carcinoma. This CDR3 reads CASSLAGGLEQYF. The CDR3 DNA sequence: TGTGCCAGCAGCTTAGCGGGAGGACTCGAGCAGTACTTC.